These T cell receptor beta chains were read from a single sample in a study of blood T cell repertoires in COVID-19. Method: immunoSEQ multiplex PCR; TCRdb's copy keeps in-frame clones and lacks some. Of 200,000 to 250,000 clones in the sample, about 82% were seen once. Sequencing was performed on peripheral blood. The receptors come from a woman of 80 years or more with acute or convalescent COVID-19. CDR3s leave out the opening cysteine and the closing phenylalanine or tryptophan. Fields, in order: J gene, V gene, CDR3 protein.

j_call: TRBJ2-2
v_call: TRBV9
cdr3_aa: ASSVFSAGELF

j_call: TRBJ2-7
v_call: TRBV4-2
cdr3_aa: ASSQAGLVSGNEQY

j_call: TRBJ1-3
v_call: TRBV30
cdr3_aa: AWSYGSGNTIY

j_call: TRBJ1-2
v_call: TRBV12-5
cdr3_aa: ASGLVLFPLDSNTVNGYT

j_call: TRBJ2-7
v_call: TRBV5-4
cdr3_aa: ASSRGGFYEQY

j_call: TRBJ1-1
v_call: TRBV28
cdr3_aa: ASTVQTGTEAF

j_call: TRBJ1-1
v_call: TRBV9
cdr3_aa: ASSVAQKNTEAF

j_call: TRBJ1-6
v_call: TRBV12-3/TRBV12-4
cdr3_aa: ASSLTVNSPLH

j_call: TRBJ2-5
v_call: TRBV2
cdr3_aa: ASRQLVLQETQY

j_call: TRBJ2-2
v_call: TRBV5-3
cdr3_aa: ARSPGRQNTGELF

j_call: TRBJ1-1
v_call: TRBV19
cdr3_aa: ASISDSGAF

j_call: TRBJ1-2
v_call: TRBV5-4
cdr3_aa: ASSLPTGNYGYT

j_call: TRBJ2-1
v_call: TRBV6-2/TRBV6-3
cdr3_aa: ASSYSLAGGIRYEQF

j_call: TRBJ1-6
v_call: TRBV5-6
cdr3_aa: ASSSGTGTNSPLH

j_call: TRBJ2-7
v_call: TRBV6-6
cdr3_aa: ASVDQADEQY

j_call: TRBJ2-3
v_call: TRBV5-4
cdr3_aa: ASSSLGLHQDTDTQY